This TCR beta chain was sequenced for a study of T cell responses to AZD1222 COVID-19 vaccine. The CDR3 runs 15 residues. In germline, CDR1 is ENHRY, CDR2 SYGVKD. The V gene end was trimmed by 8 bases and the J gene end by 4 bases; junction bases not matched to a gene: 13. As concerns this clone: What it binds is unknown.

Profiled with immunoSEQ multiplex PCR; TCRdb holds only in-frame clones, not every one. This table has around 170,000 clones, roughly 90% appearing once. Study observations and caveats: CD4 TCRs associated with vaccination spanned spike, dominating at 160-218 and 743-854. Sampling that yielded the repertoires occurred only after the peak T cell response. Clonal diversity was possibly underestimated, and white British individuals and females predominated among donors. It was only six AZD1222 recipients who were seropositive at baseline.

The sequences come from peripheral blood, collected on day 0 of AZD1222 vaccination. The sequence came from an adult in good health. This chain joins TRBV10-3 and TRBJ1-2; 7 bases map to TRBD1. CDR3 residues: CAIGTQPGGPYGYTF. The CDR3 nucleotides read TGTGCCATCGGTACCCAACCAGGGGGACCCTATGGCTACACCTTC.